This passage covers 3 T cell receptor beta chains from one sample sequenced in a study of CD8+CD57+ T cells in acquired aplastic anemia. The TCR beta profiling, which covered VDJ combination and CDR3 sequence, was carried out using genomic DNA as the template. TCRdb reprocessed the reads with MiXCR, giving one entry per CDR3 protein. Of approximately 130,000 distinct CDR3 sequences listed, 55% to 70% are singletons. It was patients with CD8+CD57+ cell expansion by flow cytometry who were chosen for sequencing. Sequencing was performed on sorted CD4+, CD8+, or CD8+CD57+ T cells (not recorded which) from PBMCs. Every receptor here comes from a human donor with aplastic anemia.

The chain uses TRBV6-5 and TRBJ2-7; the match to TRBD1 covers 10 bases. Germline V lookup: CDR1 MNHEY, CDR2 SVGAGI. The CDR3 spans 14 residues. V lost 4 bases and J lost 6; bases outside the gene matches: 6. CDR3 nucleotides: TGTGCCAGCAGTTCCGGGACAGGGGCCAGCGAGCAGTACTTC. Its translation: CASSSGTGASEQYF.

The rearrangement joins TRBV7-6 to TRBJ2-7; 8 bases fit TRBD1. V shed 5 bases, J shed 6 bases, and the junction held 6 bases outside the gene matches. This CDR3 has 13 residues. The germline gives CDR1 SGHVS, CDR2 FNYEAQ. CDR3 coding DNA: TGTGCCAGCAGCCCCGGGACAGGATCCGAGCAGTACTTC. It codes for CASSPGTGSEQYF.

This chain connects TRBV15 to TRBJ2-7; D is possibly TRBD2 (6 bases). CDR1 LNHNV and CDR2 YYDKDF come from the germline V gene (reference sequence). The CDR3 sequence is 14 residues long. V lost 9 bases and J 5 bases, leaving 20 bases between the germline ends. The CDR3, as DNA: TGTGCCACTCGCCTCTCGGGGGAATTGCACGAGCAGTACTTC. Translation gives CATRLSGELHEQYF. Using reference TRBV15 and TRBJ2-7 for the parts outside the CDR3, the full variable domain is DAMVIQNPRYQVTQFGKPVTLSCSQTLNHNVMYWYQQKSSQAPKLLFHYYDKDFNNEADTPDNFQSRRPNTSFCFLDIRSPGLGDTAMYLCATRLSGELHEQYFGPGTRLTVT.